These 27 T cell receptor beta chains came from one sample sequenced in a study of T cell repertoires in cytomegalovirus infection. TCRdb re-called the reads with MiXCR, one entry per CDR3 protein. The sample lists around 490,000 distinct CDR3 sequences, 26% occurring once. Sequenced sample: PBMCs. The receptors come from a human donor in good health (CMV status not recorded). Some clones in this sample may be carry-over from other donors' samples.

The rearrangement joins TRBV6-2 or TRBV6-3 to TRBJ2-3; D possibly matches TRBD1 or TRBD2 (5 bases each). V lost 6 bases, J lost 6 bases, and 16 bases lay in between. Germline values: CDR1 MNHEY, CDR2 SVGEGT. The CDR3 spans 14 residues. CDR3 bases: TGTGCCAGCAGGGGCGAAGGCGAGGGGGATACGCAGTATTTT. Amino acids: CASRGEGEGDTQYF.

This chain links TRBV19 with TRBJ2-1; possibly TRBD2 for D (6 bases). V lost 3 bases to trimming and J lost 6 bases, with 9 bases between them. This CDR3 comprises 13 residues. Per the germline V gene, CDR1 is LNHDA and CDR2 is SQIVND (reference sequence). The CDR3 sequence: CASSMYSGNEQFF. CDR3 DNA sequence: TGTGCCAGTAGTATGTATAGCGGCAATGAGCAGTTCTTC.

Details on this clonotype: A much larger clone differs by one base, so this may be a read error. The V call is TRBV7-2, the J call TRBJ1-4; D may be TRBD1 (5 bases). This CDR3 spans 15 amino acids. The germline gives CDR1 SGHTA, CDR2 FQGNSA. Trimming pared 5 bases from V and 8 bases from J, leaving 18 bases between. The CDR3 DNA is TGTGCCAGCAGCACAAACCGGGACTGGCGCGAAAAACTGTTTTTT. Protein product: CASSTNRDWREKLFF.

A single count supports this clonotype. The chain joins TRBV28 to TRBJ1-1; 8 nucleotides match TRBD1. The CDR3 consists of 14 residues. V shed 4 bases and J 3 bases; nucleotides not matched to a gene: 4. Per germline, CDR1 MDHEN and CDR2 SYDVKM. CDR3 DNA sequence: TGTGCCAGCAGTTCAGGGGGCAGGGACACTGAAGCTTTCTTT. This translates into CASSSGGRDTEAFF.

The chain employs TRBV11-3 and TRBJ2-1; D remains ambiguous. V was shortened by 5 bases and J by 8 bases, with 13 bases between the two germline ends. The CDR3 is 13 residues long. The germline V gene has CDR1 SGHNT and CDR2 YENEEA. The CDR3 sequence: CASSNHQPHEQFF. The CDR3 DNA reads TGTGCCAGCAGCAACCACCAACCACATGAGCAGTTCTTC. The full variable domain, rest sourced from reference TRBV11-3 and TRBJ2-1, is EAGVVQSPRYKIIEKKQPVAFWCNPISGHNTLYWYLQNLGQGPELLIRYENEEAVDDSQLPKDRFSAERLKGVDSTLKIQPAELGDSAVYLCASSNHQPHEQFFGPGTRLTVL.

This clonotype came up a few times. The V and J genes are TRBV7-6 and TRBJ2-2; possible D gene TRBD2, 6 bases. V lost 2 bases, J lost 4 bases, and 8 bases lay in between. Germline values: CDR1 SGHVS, CDR2 FNYEAQ. The CDR3 extends over 14 amino acids. The CDR3 region has the DNA TGTGCCAGCAGCTTATACGGGGGCACCGGGGAGCTGTTTTTT. It yields the protein CASSLYGGTGELFF.

This clonotype has only one observation. The CDR3: CATSRDPTSVEQYV. In nucleotides, the CDR3 is TGTGCCACCAGCAGAGACCCCACTAGTGTCGAGCAGTACGTC. The V call is TRBV15, the J call TRBJ2-7; D may be TRBD2 (5 bases). Trimming took off 0 bases at V and 6 bases at J, with 12 bases between the two ends. Germline V lookup: CDR1 LNHNV, CDR2 YYDKDF (reference sequence). The CDR3 is made up of 14 amino acids.

This clonotype showed up just a few times. This sequence joins TRBV28 and TRBJ2-1; 10 bases line up with TRBD2. Germline V lookup: CDR1 MDHEN, CDR2 SYDVKM. The length of the CDR3 is 17 residues. V lost 8 bases, J lost 0 bases, and 10 bases stayed unmatched. The CDR3 DNA is TGTGCCAGCCCCCCTAGCGGGAGACCGAGCTCCTACAATGAGCAGTTCTTC. Encoded protein: CASPPSGRPSSYNEQFF. Complete variable domain (other parts from reference TRBV28 and TRBJ2-1): DVKVTQSSRYLVKRTGEKVFLECVQDMDHENMFWYRQDPGLGLRLIYFSYDVKMKEKGDIPEGYSVSREKKERFSLILESASTNQTSMYLCASPPSGRPSSYNEQFFGPGTRLTVL.

This clonotype showed up just a few times. CDR3 sequence (DNA): TGTGCCAGCAGCTCGGGACTAGCGGGGGACCCCAACGAGCAGTACGTC. This gives the protein CASSSGLAGDPNEQYV. V is TRBV11-2 and J is TRBJ2-7, with 14 nucleotides matching TRBD2. Germline CDR1 is SGHAT and CDR2 is FQNNGV. With V trimmed by 4 bases and J by 5 bases, 7 bases remained unmatched. The CDR3 has 16 amino acids.

V gene TRBV11-3 combines with J gene TRBJ2-7, with TRBD1 matching over 8 bases. The CDR3 length is 14 residues. V was pared by 2 bases and J by 3 bases, with 3 bases of the junction left unmatched. Germline CDR1 and CDR2: SGHNT and YENEEA. The CDR3 loop is CASSLRDRFYEQYV. The CDR3 DNA is TGTGCCAGCAGCTTAAGGGACAGGTTCTACGAGCAGTACGTC.

V is TRBV30 and J is TRBJ2-7; the D is unclear. In germline, CDR1 is GTSNPN, CDR2 SVGIG (reference sequence). There are 12 residues in the CDR3. The V end was cut by 5 bases, the J end by 5 bases, with 13 bases between. The DNA of the CDR3 is TGTGCCTGGGAGGTAGGGTCCGACGAGCAGTACTTC. The encoded protein is CAWEVGSDEQYF.

This clonotype was seen more than once but under ten times. The V and J genes are TRBV7-9 and TRBJ2-5; the match to TRBD2 covers 11 bases. The CDR3 covers 18 residues. The germline V gene encodes CDR1 SEHNR and CDR2 FQNEAQ (reference sequence). J gave up 4 bases and V 5 bases, and 15 bases lay outside the gene matches. CDR3 region: CASSTTSGSKSSGETQYF. The DNA for the CDR3 is TGTGCCAGCAGCACTACTAGCGGGAGTAAGAGTTCGGGAGAGACCCAGTACTTC.

The rearrangement uses TRBV20-1 and TRBJ2-7; D possibly corresponds to TRBD2 (5 bases). V shed 3 bases and J shed 7 bases, with 13 bases lying between them. Germline V gene sequence: CDR1 DFQATT, CDR2 SNEGSKA (reference sequence). The CDR3 totals 12 residues. CDR3 sequence (DNA): TGCAGTGCTAGGTACCTTTCGGGAGAGCAGTACTTC. Translating it yields CSARYLSGEQYF.

There are many counts of this clonotype. The V and J genes are TRBV7-8 and TRBJ1-6, with D possibly being TRBD1 (6 bases). Trimming left V 2 bases short and J 9 bases short, with 14 bases between. This CDR3 comprises 15 residues. Looked up from germline, CDR1 is SGHVS and CDR2 is FQNEAQ. The CDR3 coding sequence is TGTGCCAGCAGCTTACGGGGACATAGCGGTTCACCCCTCCACTTT. The encoded protein is CASSLRGHSGSPLHF. Complete variable domain (other parts from reference TRBV7-8 and TRBJ1-6): GAGVSQSPRYKVAKRGQDVALRCDPISGHVSLFWYQQALGQGPEFLTYFQNEAQLDKSGLPSDRFFAERPEGSVSTLKIQRTQQEDSAVYLCASSLRGHSGSPLHFGNGTRLTVT.

The V gene is TRBV10-3, the J gene TRBJ2-5; the match to TRBD2 covers 11 bases. Trimming removed 10 bases from V and 4 bases from J; junction bases left unmatched: 11. The CDR3 has 15 amino acids. Germline V gene sequence: CDR1 ENHRY, CDR2 SYGVKD. The CDR3, as DNA: TGTGCCACCTCCGGGACTAGCGGCTTTCGAGAGACCCAGTACTTC. Protein: CATSGTSGFRETQYF.

This clonotype was found a few times. The V call is TRBV10-3, the J call TRBJ1-4, with D possibly matching TRBD1 (5 bases). Trimming removed 0 bases from V and 10 bases from J, with 6 bases in between. The CDR3 length is 12 residues. The germline gives CDR1 ENHRY, CDR2 SYGVKD. DNA for the CDR3: TGTGCCATCAGTGAGTCGGGACCAAAACTGTTTTTT. Amino acid sequence: CAISESGPKLFF.

This clonotype was counted a few times. J is TRBJ2-2 and V is TRBV19; D uncertain. V was pared by 7 bases and J by 6 bases, with 9 bases between. Germline lookup yields CDR1 LNHDA and CDR2 SQIVND (reference sequence). This CDR3 region has 12 residues. The CDR3 sequence: CASTKGPGELFF. The CDR3 region has the DNA TGTGCCAGTACTAAAGGGCCCGGGGAGCTGTTTTTT. The entire variable domain, with the rest obtained from reference TRBV19 and TRBJ2-2, is as follows: DGGITQSPKYLFRKEGQNVTLSCEQNLNHDAMYWYRQDPGQGLRLIYYSQIVNDFQKGDIAEGYSVSREKKESFPLTVTSAQKNPTAFYLCASTKGPGELFFGEGSRLTVL.

Only a few counts were recorded for this clonotype. This chain joins TRBV6-1 and TRBJ2-1; D gene uncertain. This CDR3 region has 13 residues. CDR1 and CDR2 (germline): MNHNS, SASEGT. Trimming stripped 5 bases from V and 9 bases from J, with 14 bases between. CDR3 coding DNA: TGTGCCAGCAGTTATGGTCGTTGGGGTGAGCAGTTCTTC. Translating it yields CASSYGRWGEQFF.

This clonotype was detected only a few times. The chain is built from TRBV6-2 or TRBV6-3 and TRBJ2-7; D not certain. From germline, CDR1 is MNHEY and CDR2 SVGEGT. V shed 5 bases and J shed 2 bases, with 19 bases lying between them. This CDR3 comprises 16 residues. For the CDR3, the DNA is TGTGCCAGCAGTCCTCGCCCTTCGGAAGCAACCTACGAGCAGTACTTC. Translation gives CASSPRPSEATYEQYF.

The chain carries TRBV7-7 and TRBJ2-5; D tentatively reads TRBD1 or TRBD2 (6 bases each). Between the trimmed V and J ends, which lost 5 bases and 7 bases, there was a span of 17 bases. The CDR3 covers 14 residues. CDR1 and CDR2 (germline): SSHAT, FNYEAQ (reference sequence). The CDR3: CASSRGRELGTQYF. The CDR3 region has the DNA TGTGCCAGCAGCCGGGGGCGAGAGCTTGGGACCCAGTACTTC. Full variable domain (remainder filled in from reference TRBV7-7 and TRBJ2-5): GAGVSQSPRYKVTKRGQDVTLRCDPISSHATLYWYQQALGQGPEFLTYFNYEAQPDKSGLPSDRFSAERPEGSISTLTIQRTEQRDSAMYRCASSRGRELGTQYFGPGTRLLVL.

The chain links TRBV9 to TRBJ1-5; D gene ambiguous. V lost 0 bases to trimming and J lost 2 bases, with 6 bases between them. This CDR3 has 14 residues. The germline V gene encodes CDR1 SGDLS and CDR2 YYNGEE. The CDR3, as DNA: TGTGCCAGCAGCGTAGGGGCAGGCAATCAGCCCCAGCATTTT. It codes for CASSVGAGNQPQHF. Drawing the rest from reference TRBV9 and TRBJ1-5, the complete variable domain is DSGVTQTPKHLITATGQRVTLRCSPRSGDLSVYWYQQSLDQGLQFLIQYYNGEERAKGNILERFSAQQFPDLHSELNLSSLELGDSALYFCASSVGAGNQPQHFGDGTRLSIL.

This clonotype was counted a few times. The CDR3 spells CASSGADRVWPGELFF. CDR3 nucleotide sequence: TGCGCCAGCAGTGGGGCGGACAGGGTGTGGCCCGGGGAGCTGTTTTTT. The genes are TRBV10-2 and TRBJ2-2; 8 positions agree with TRBD1. V shed 4 bases, J shed 6 bases, and the junction held 10 bases outside the gene matches. There are 16 residues in the CDR3. Germline CDR1 reads WSHSY; CDR2 reads SAAADI.

The V call is TRBV12-3 or TRBV12-4, the J call TRBJ2-7, with 10 nucleotides matching TRBD2. Germline trimming cut 5 bases from V and 3 bases from J; bases unmatched to any gene: 19. The CDR3 is 19 amino acids. Written as DNA, the CDR3 is TGTGCCAGCAGTGGTTCGTTCGGTGTGCGAGCGGGAGGGTTCTACGAGCAGTACTTC. Protein product: CASSGSFGVRAGGFYEQYF.

This clonotype was counted only a few times. V usage is TRBV7-2 and J usage is TRBJ2-6, with D possibly being TRBD1 (6 bases). Germline values: CDR1 SGHTA, CDR2 FQGNSA. This CDR3 spans 14 amino acids. V lost 6 bases and J 4 bases, leaving 10 bases between the germline ends. CDR3 protein: CASRTGLGANVLTF. DNA for the CDR3: TGTGCCAGCAGAACAGGGCTCGGGGCCAACGTCCTGACTTTC.

The gene calls are TRBV6-1 and TRBJ1-6; unclear D gene. The germline V gene has CDR1 MNHNS and CDR2 SASEGT. V was trimmed by 6 bases and J by 4 bases, leaving 7 bases between them. CDR3 length equals 13 residues. The CDR3 reads CASRAGYNSPLHF. CDR3 DNA sequence: TGTGCCAGCAGGGCCGGATATAATTCACCCCTCCACTTT.

The chain links TRBV19 to TRBJ1-5; 7 positions agree with TRBD1. CDR1 LNHDA and CDR2 SQIVND come from the germline V gene (reference sequence). The ends lost 4 bases at V and 2 bases at J; junction bases unmatched: 8. This CDR3 comprises 16 residues. CDR3 bases: TGTGCCAGTAGTAACAGGGGCGCCATGGGCAATCAGCCCCAGCATTTT. As protein: CASSNRGAMGNQPQHF.

The rearrangement joins TRBV6-5 to TRBJ1-1; TRBD1 aligns across 10 bases. With 6 bases clipped from V and 12 bases from J, the junction kept 7 bases outside the gene matches. CDR1 and CDR2 (germline): MNHEY, SVGAGI. CDR3 length equals 12 residues. CDR3 sequence reads: CASSRDRGGSFF. CDR3 DNA sequence: TGTGCCAGCAGCCGGGACAGGGGAGGATCTTTCTTT.